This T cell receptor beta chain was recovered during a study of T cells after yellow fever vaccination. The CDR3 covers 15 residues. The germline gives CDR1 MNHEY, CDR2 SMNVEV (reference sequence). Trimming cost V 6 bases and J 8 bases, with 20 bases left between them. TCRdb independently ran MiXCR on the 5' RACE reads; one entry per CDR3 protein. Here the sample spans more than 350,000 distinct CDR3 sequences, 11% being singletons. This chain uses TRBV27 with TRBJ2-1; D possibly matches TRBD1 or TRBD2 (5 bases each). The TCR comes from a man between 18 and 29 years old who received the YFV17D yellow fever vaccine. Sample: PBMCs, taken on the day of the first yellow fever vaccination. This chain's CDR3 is CASSQPWDRAYEQFF. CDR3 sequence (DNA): TGTGCCAGCAGCCAGCCTTGGGACCGGGCGTATGAGCAGTTCTTC.